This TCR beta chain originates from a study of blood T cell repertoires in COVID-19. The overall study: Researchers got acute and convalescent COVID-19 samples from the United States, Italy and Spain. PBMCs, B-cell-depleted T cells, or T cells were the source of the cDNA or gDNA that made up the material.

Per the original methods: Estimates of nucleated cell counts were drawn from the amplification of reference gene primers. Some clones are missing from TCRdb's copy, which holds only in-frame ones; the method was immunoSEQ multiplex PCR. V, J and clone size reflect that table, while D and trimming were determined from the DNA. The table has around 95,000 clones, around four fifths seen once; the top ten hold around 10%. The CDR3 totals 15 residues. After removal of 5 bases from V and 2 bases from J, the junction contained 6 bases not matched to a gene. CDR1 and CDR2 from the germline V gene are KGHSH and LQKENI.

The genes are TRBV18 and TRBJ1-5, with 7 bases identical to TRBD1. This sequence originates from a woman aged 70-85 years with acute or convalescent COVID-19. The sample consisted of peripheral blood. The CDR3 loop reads CASSLQGNGNQPQHF. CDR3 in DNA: TGTGCCAGCTCATTACAGGGGAACGGCAATCAGCCCCAGCATTTT.